Listed here are 6 T cell receptor beta chains from one sample, sequenced in a study of early T cells in non-severe SARS-CoV-2 infection. TCRdb called the 5' RACE reads again in MiXCR, with one record for every CDR3 protein. The profile covers under 70,000 distinct CDR3 sequences, with about 13% appearing a single time and about 9.3% taken by the ten largest. The material sequenced was whole blood, taken at baseline. The receptor set was obtained from an adult who was a healthcare worker with PCR-confirmed SARS-CoV-2 infection or an uninfected control (not recorded which).

In its sample, this clonotype was seen a few times. The gene calls are TRBV19 and TRBJ2-3; TRBD2 aligns across 12 bases. V was pared by 5 bases and J by 5 bases, with 8 bases of the junction left unmatched. CDR3 length equals 16 residues. In germline, CDR1 is LNHDA, CDR2 SQIVND (reference sequence). CDR3 loop: CASSQTSGRFEDTQYF. In DNA, the CDR3 is TGTGCCAGTAGTCAAACTAGCGGGAGGTTCGAAGATACGCAGTATTTT.

This clonotype appeared a few times. The chain has TRBV24-1 and TRBJ2-1; the match to TRBD2 covers 7 bases. V shed 5 bases, J shed 8 bases, and the junction held 11 bases outside the gene matches. This CDR3 is 15 amino acids long. Per germline, CDR1 KGHDR and CDR2 SFDVKD. The CDR3 nucleotides are TGTGCCACCAGTGGCTTGGCGGGAGCTGTCTATGAGCAGTTCTTC. As protein: CATSGLAGAVYEQFF.

This clonotype was recorded many times. The chain links TRBV4-3 to TRBJ1-3; unclear D gene. The germline gives CDR1 LGHNA, CDR2 YSLEER. This CDR3 comprises 16 residues. Between the trimmed V and J ends, which lost 0 bases and 0 bases, there was a span of 9 bases. CDR3 sequence: CASSQDLGISGNTIYF. The CDR3 DNA follows: TGCGCCAGCAGCCAAGATCTGGGGATCTCTGGAAACACCATATATTTT.

V gene TRBV2 combines with J gene TRBJ1-5; D gene unclear. Germline CDR1 is SNHLY and CDR2 is FYNNEI. CDR3 length equals 11 residues. V was shortened by 6 bases and J by 9 bases, with 9 bases between the two germline ends. CDR3 sequence (DNA): TGTGCCAGCAGAGGAGACGGGCCCCAGCATTTT. This translates into CASRGDGPQHF.

The CDR3 bases are TGTGCCAGCAGCGGACTAGCGGGCCGGAGTACCGGGGAGCTGTTTTTT. Amino acids: CASSGLAGRSTGELFF. The chain links TRBV6-2 or TRBV6-3 to TRBJ2-2; 11 bases agree with TRBD2. V was clipped by 6 bases and J by 5 bases; unmatched bases: 8. Germline CDR1 reads MNHEY; CDR2 reads SVGEGT. There are 16 residues in the CDR3.

This clonotype appeared many times. V usage is TRBV27 and J usage is TRBJ1-1; 11 bases are a match to TRBD1. CDR1 is MNHEY and CDR2 is SMNVEV in the germline V gene (reference sequence). This CDR3 comprises 17 residues. The junction had 9 bases not matched to a gene; V was cut back by 6 bases and J by 0 bases. CDR3 DNA: TGTGCCAGCAGAATACAATGGACAGGGGGCTTGAACACTGAAGCTTTCTTT. Translation: CASRIQWTGGLNTEAFF.